A selection of T cell receptor beta chains follows, all from one sample in a study of T cell responses to AZD1222 COVID-19 vaccine. Using immunoSEQ multiplex PCR, the repertoire was profiled, and TCRdb retains in-frame clones only, with some absent. The sample has around 140,000 clones; 80% to 95% are singletons. The sample consisted of peripheral blood, taken on day 0 of AZD1222 vaccination. The receptors here all came from an adult in good health. The conserved cysteine and the conserved F or W are not part of the CDR3 here. Clone size is given for some rows only: seen once, a few or many times, or a class if the clone is expanded.

v_gene,abundance,j_gene,CDR3aa
TRBV4-1,.,TRBJ1-2,ASSPGTLANYGYT
TRBV6-6,.,TRBJ2-2,ASRTSGNTGELF
TRBV20-1,.,TRBJ1-5,SASAGRNQPQH
TRBV7-2,.,TRBJ1-2,ASRHGQGNYGYT
TRBV5-4,.,TRBJ2-5,ASSLRDSQETQY
TRBV7-9,few,TRBJ2-3,ASSRLLSTDTQY
TRBV2,.,TRBJ2-1,ASSEGRLAGMNEQF
TRBV5-1,.,TRBJ2-1,ASRTGTSGNEQF
TRBV4-1,.,TRBJ2-3,ASSQEAGGASDTQY
TRBV15,.,TRBJ1-4,ATSRQGHNEKLF
TRBV7-8,once,TRBJ1-5,ASSLQRFGRSGNQPQH
TRBV27,.,TRBJ2-2,ASRGNTGELF
TRBV5-1,.,TRBJ2-1,ASKVTGYNEQF
TRBV18,once,TRBJ2-5,ASSAQRGETQY
TRBV18,.,TRBJ1-2,ASSPEQGALYGYT
TRBV16,once,TRBJ1-5,ASSQSGQGGQPQH
TRBV6-5,.,TRBJ2-1,ASSYRGRLANNEQF
TRBV5-6,.,TRBJ2-2,ASSHPGGWYHAGELF
TRBV6-5,.,TRBJ2-7,ASSYSNSYEQY
TRBV15,few,TRBJ1-5,ATSRDFREPQH
TRBV5-1,once,TRBJ2-3,ASSSPRADTQY
TRBV27,once,TRBJ2-7,ASSLSGGYEQY
TRBV9,.,TRBJ1-3,ASSSQGTSGNTIY
TRBV5-4,once,TRBJ2-1,ASSRTSGPSYNEQF
TRBV6-6,.,TRBJ1-3,ASSYGASGTGNTIY
TRBV14,.,TRBJ2-5,ASSLLGQKQETQY
TRBV6-1,.,TRBJ2-6,ASSEPGHPDSGANVLT
TRBV25-1,.,TRBJ2-1,ASRGLNNEQF
TRBV2,.,TRBJ2-7,ASSGGPSPSYEQY
TRBV7-2,.,TRBJ1-6,ASSFLGVVSPLH
TRBV6-5,.,TRBJ1-2,ASSSGVGYT
TRBV14,.,TRBJ2-5,ASSQVLGQVLETQY
TRBV6-5,.,TRBJ2-2,ASSRQGVAGELF
TRBV7-2,.,TRBJ2-3,ASSLVAGVGDTQY
TRBV29-1,.,TRBJ2-2,SVKAAMGTGELF
TRBV6-4,.,TRBJ2-1,ASSVESFRSYNEQF
TRBV19,few,TRBJ1-1,ASSIYPGREMNTEAF
TRBV27,.,TRBJ1-1,ASSLSGGWTEAF
TRBV18,.,TRBJ2-2,ASLPPTGTSGRIATGELF
TRBV23-1,once,TRBJ2-6,ASTWGPEAGGKTSGANVLT
TRBV28,few,TRBJ2-7,ASSPSGTYYEQY
TRBV10-3,.,TRBJ2-5,AISESGQRQETQY
TRBV9,.,TRBJ2-3,ASNSGLAGTDTQY
TRBV4-2,.,TRBJ2-3,ASSPRDRSITGDTQY
TRBV19,.,TRBJ2-7,ASSSGSGSYEQY
TRBV2,.,TRBJ1-1,ASSRTIVTEAF
TRBV6-5,once,TRBJ2-7,ATLSGVSYEQY
TRBV6-1,.,TRBJ2-7,ASSELPGQASYEQY
TRBV6-5,.,TRBJ1-4,ASIRGRVTNEKLF
TRBV6-5,.,TRBJ2-7,AIPRGVEQY
TRBV15,.,TRBJ1-1,ATSIDPSGTEAF
TRBV2,.,TRBJ2-5,ASSEGRTGGRRETQY
TRBV2,.,TRBJ1-1,ASLGRVNTEAF